This T cell receptor beta chain was recovered during a study of CD8 T cells in ankylosing spondylitis. Study results and limitations: Made up of roughly 8 highly homologous variants, a TCR beta motif appeared characteristic of ankylosing spondylitis blood.

V was trimmed by 3 bases and J by 1 base, leaving 12 bases between them. This CDR3 has 14 residues. Germline CDR1 SQVTM, CDR2 ANQGSEA. This clonotype was detected ten times or more. Its antigen is unknown. Each TCR beta library was made by quantitative 5'-RACE that incorporated molecular barcodes. TCRdb passed the 5' RACE reads through MiXCR, listing each CDR3 protein once. The sample records fewer than 550,000 distinct CDR3 sequences, roughly 5.2% being singletons. The rearrangement links TRBV29-1 to TRBJ1-1, with D maybe TRBD1 (5 bases). This clonotype was obtained from a male donor with ankylosing spondylitis. Sample: blood, either unsorted or a sorted T cell fraction (not recorded which). CDR3 in DNA: TGCAGCGTTGAGGCCTGGGGCGCGAACACTGAAGCTTTCTTT. As protein: CSVEAWGANTEAFF.